The present T cell receptor beta chain was sequenced within a study of sequential checkpoint blockade in melanoma. Treatment given: randomized to nivolumab then ipilimumab (arm A) or the reverse (arm B). No patient had prior DNA-damaging chemotherapy. Sequencing used immunoSEQ multiplex PCR; TCRdb keeps in-frame clones, though not all of them. This table holds roughly 28,000 clones, roughly 81% found once. This specimen consisted of CD8+ T cells sorted from blood (inferred from file names), obtained from a patient given nivolumab and ipilimumab in sequence. The origin of this receptor is a human donor with melanoma.

CDR3 DNA: TGTGCCAGCAGTTTAAGGGGCAGGGGCTTAGCCTACGAGCAGTACTTC. Residues: CASSLRGRGLAYEQYF. This chain connects TRBV28 to TRBJ2-7; maybe TRBD1 (6 bases). V lost 2 bases and J lost 2, with 16 bases in between. The CDR3 has 16 amino acids. CDR1 is MDHEN and CDR2 is SYDVKM in the germline V gene.